This entry concerns a single T cell receptor beta chain. Its antigen remains undetermined. No much larger clone exists at a distance of one base, and base qualities are not known. Libraries were prepared through multiplex PCR. Data came from an Illumina HiSeq 2500. TCRbeta libraries were built by three rounds of nested PCR using primers (Table S4), following protocols modified from ARM-PCR. PCR products of 200-500 bp were gel-excised and purified with the QIAquick gel extraction kit before sequencing. The paper's processing steps were these. Reads were cleaned with Trimmomatic, merged with FLASH into complete CDR3 sequences, and assigned to V(D)J germline segments with MiTCR. Clonal diversity was calculated as the inverse Simpson's index using VDJtools. A read counted as productive if the sequence was in-frame and lacked a premature stop codon. Clones were called with MiXCR by TCRdb after fastp trimmed the public reads at Q25, and only in-frame beta chains were retained. Rows matching on CDR3 protein sequence are summarized as one entry with the most common DNA and genes. For this entry, the V and J calls and clone size follow TCRdb and not the study's own pipeline. For this sample there are almost 75,000 distinct CDR3 sequences; nearly 70% appear just once. Roughly 26% of the sample is taken by the ten largest.

RNA was isolated from bulk unsorted tissue, and RNA quality was assessed with a NanoDrop ND-1000 and an Agilent 2100. For the normal lung samples, distant non-tumor tissue was collected more than 3 cm away from the tumor edge. Newly diagnosed lung cancer patients without prior chemotherapy who had been admitted for thoracic surgery in China between August and November 2014 were enrolled as donors. Patients who had received previous radiotherapy or chemotherapy, or who had another concurrent cancer, were excluded from the study. Surgical tissue pieces of about 1-2.3 cm3 were preserved in RNAlater solution and were kept at -80 degrees C until use. This sample was taken from a study of tumor and adjacent non-tumor tissue in lung cancer (dated by TCRdb to the late 2010s). Regarding the research as a whole: By cancer type, the cohort comprised 12 adenocarcinoma patients, a couple of squamous cell carcinoma patients and 1 small cell lung cancer patient. Ages among the roughly 15 patients ranged from about 31 to 76 years, there were some 10 men and 5 women, and disease was at TNM stage I to III. Bulk TCRbeta repertoires were compared between lung tumor tissue and matched distant non-tumor lung tissue obtained from 15 lung cancer patients. A few dozen paired specimens, one tumor and one normal lung sample per patient, were profiled by TCRbeta CDR3 sequencing. A total of fewer than 150 million productive TCRbeta reads were generated by sequencing, corresponding to an average of about 4.17 million reads per sample.

The CDR3 spans 12 residues, from the cysteine through the phenylalanine. Only the CDR3 DNA stays, 36 bases, in frame from base 1. V drops 3 bases and J drops 11 bases, leaving 13 bases in between. The germline V gene specifies SGHDN as CDR1 and FVKESK as CDR2. Beyond this particular receptor, the publication reports: TCR diversity (inverse Simpson) was significantly higher in tumor than in normal lung tissue (431.37 vs 166.20, P = 0.0075, Mann-Whitney U test). In normal lung, the top 100 clones accounted for a significantly larger cumulative share of the repertoire than in tumor tissue. The cohort had only about 15 patients, and the authors noted that larger samples and more detailed clinical data are needed. The sequencing platform is not named in the methods, and unique molecular identifiers are not mentioned. TCR diversity was significantly higher in younger patients, and higher tumor TCR diversity was associated with shorter overall and disease-free survival. Peripheral blood was not sequenced, so blood TCRbeta repertoires were not examined in the lung cancer patients of the study.

The receptor was derived from a woman in her fifties or sixties with non-small cell lung cancer. Sequencing was carried out using distant non-tumor lung tissue. The V and J genes are TRBV14 and TRBJ1-1; a tentative D match to TRBD1 spans 5 bases. The bases read TGTGCCAGCAGCCAGACCAGGGTGATGGCTTTCTTT. It encodes CASSQTRVMAFF. Outside the CDR3, residues come from the reference TRBV14 and TRBJ1-1 proteins, so the full variable domain is: EAGVTQFPSHSVIEKGQTVTLRCDPISGHDNLYWYRRVMGKEIKFLLHFVKESKQDESGMPNNRFLAERTGGTYSTLKVQPAELEDSGVYFCASSQTRVMAFFGQGTRLTVV.